A selection of T cell receptor beta chains follows, all from one sample in a study of early T cells in non-severe SARS-CoV-2 infection. TCRdb re-analysed the 5' RACE reads in MiXCR, keeping a single row per CDR3 protein. The sample consists of fewer than 100,000 distinct CDR3 sequences, less than 15% of them appearing once. The sequencing sample was made of whole blood. The receptors were sampled from an adult who was a healthcare worker with PCR-confirmed SARS-CoV-2 infection or an uninfected control (not recorded which). CDR3s include the opening cysteine and the closing phenylalanine or tryptophan. A D gene is named only where the DNA matches it firmly. Rows give clone size only sometimes, using once, few, many, or a class for an expanded clone.

size | D | J | V | CDR3 | DNA
few | TRBD2 | TRBJ2-1 | TRBV12-3/TRBV12-4 | CASSTSGGHNEQFF | TGTGCCAGCAGTACTAGCGGGGGCCACAATGAGCAGTTCTTC
few | TRBD1 | TRBJ2-7 | TRBV6-6 | CASSYLAGTATTHYEQYF | TGTGCCAGCAGTTACCTTGCCGGGACAGCTACCACCCACTACGAGCAGTACTTC
few | TRBD1 | TRBJ2-3 | TRBV29-1 | CSVGDRGTDTQYF | TGCAGCGTCGGGGACAGAGGCACAGATACGCAGTATTTT
many | TRBD2 | TRBJ2-5 | TRBV20-1 | CSALSGTPLLETQYF | TGCAGTGCTTTGAGCGGGACTCCTCTGTTGGAGACCCAGTACTTC
many | . | TRBJ1-1 | TRBV18 | CASSRDKNTEAFF | TGTGCCAGCTCAAGGGACAAGAACACTGAAGCTTTCTTT
many | TRBD1 | TRBJ1-5 | TRBV7-3 | CASSQGQNQPQHF | TGTGCCAGCAGCCAGGGACAGAATCAGCCCCAGCATTTT
. | . | TRBJ1-1 | TRBV29-1 | CSGRRGGLMNTEAFF | TGCAGCGGGCGCCGCGGGGGGCTCATGAACACTGAAGCTTTCTTT
many | . | TRBJ2-2 | TRBV7-7 | CASSKNRDLAGELFF | TGTGCTAGCAGTAAAAACAGGGACCTCGCCGGGGAGCTGTTTTTT
few | . | TRBJ2-3 | TRBV25-1 | CASSEDLPTSTDTQYF | TGTGCCAGCAGTGAGGACTTACCGACTAGCACAGATACGCAGTATTTT
few | . | TRBJ2-7 | TRBV20-1 | CSAPQPGRYEQYF | TGCAGTGCTCCCCAACCGGGACGGTACGAGCAGTACTTC
few | TRBD1 | TRBJ1-6 | TRBV20-1 | CSAREDRRKNSPLHF | TGCAGTGCTAGAGAGGACAGGAGGAAAAATTCACCCCTCCACTTT
few | . | TRBJ2-3 | TRBV4-1 | CASSHNDADTQYF | TGCGCCAGCAGCCACAATGATGCGGATACGCAGTATTTT
many | . | TRBJ2-2 | TRBV29-1 | CSVGGPGGSGELFF | TGCAGCGTTGGAGGTCCCGGAGGATCCGGGGAGCTGTTTTTT
few | TRBD1 | TRBJ2-7 | TRBV7-8 | CASSLYETGTHEQYF | TGTGCCAGCAGCTTATATGAGACAGGGACCCACGAGCAGTACTTC
many | . | TRBJ2-7 | TRBV12-3/TRBV12-4 | CASSFGQGRYEQYF | TGTGCCAGCAGTTTTGGGCAGGGGAGATACGAGCAGTACTTC